These 5 T cell receptor beta chains came from one sample sequenced in a study of early stage breast cancer tumors. Some clones are missing from TCRdb's copy, which holds only in-frame ones; the method was immunoSEQ multiplex PCR. The sample records more than 55,000 clones, approximately 84% being singletons. The sample comprised blood. The receptor set was obtained from a person aged 40 to 49 with breast cancer.

V usage is TRBV7-9 and J usage is TRBJ1-1; no firm D call. CDR1 SEHNR and CDR2 FQNEAQ come from the germline V gene (reference sequence). The CDR3 spans 15 residues. The V end lost 5 bases, the J end lost 6 bases, and 19 bases lay between the germline ends. As DNA, the CDR3 is TGTGCCAGCAGCCCGAATATGCGAGGGTACGCTGAAGCTTTCTTT. This gives the protein CASSPNMRGYAEAFF.

CDR3 bases: TGTGCCAGCAGTGAATTGGACAGGTCGGGCTCCTACGAGCAGTACTTC. Its protein product is CASSELDRSGSYEQYF. The J gene is TRBJ2-7, the V gene TRBV2, with 7 bases fitting TRBD1. Germline assignment: CDR1 SNHLY and CDR2 FYNNEI. CDR3 size: 16 residues. V was pared by 2 bases and J by 0 bases, with 7 bases of the junction left unmatched.

The chain couples TRBV30 to TRBJ2-1; maybe TRBD2 (5 bases). Germline V gene lookup returns CDR1 GTSNPN and CDR2 SVGIG (reference sequence). The CDR3 contains 13 residues. Deletions cut 4 bases from V and 9 bases from J, with 16 bases between. The CDR3 coding sequence is TGTGCCTGGAACGGGGTGAGGCGAGGTGAGCAGTTCTTC. Protein product: CAWNGVRRGEQFF.

This clone was observed a single time. The V and J genes are TRBV7-2 and TRBJ1-5; D possibly corresponds to TRBD1 (6 bases). The V end lost 5 bases, the J end lost 4 bases, and 15 bases lay between the germline ends. The CDR3 extends over 15 amino acids. Per the germline V gene, CDR1 is SGHTA and CDR2 is FQGNSA. CDR3 region: CASSPGGAHNQPQHF. The DNA of the CDR3 is TGTGCCAGCAGCCCCGGGGGGGCGCATAATCAGCCCCAGCATTTT.

The chain employs TRBV18 and TRBJ2-2; D is unclear. Germline V CDR1 and CDR2: KGHSH, LQKENI. Trimming stripped 2 bases from V and 6 bases from J, with 4 bases between. The CDR3 is 12 residues long. In DNA, the CDR3 is TGTGCCAGCTCACCATCGTCCGGGGAGCTGTTTTTT. Translation: CASSPSSGELFF.